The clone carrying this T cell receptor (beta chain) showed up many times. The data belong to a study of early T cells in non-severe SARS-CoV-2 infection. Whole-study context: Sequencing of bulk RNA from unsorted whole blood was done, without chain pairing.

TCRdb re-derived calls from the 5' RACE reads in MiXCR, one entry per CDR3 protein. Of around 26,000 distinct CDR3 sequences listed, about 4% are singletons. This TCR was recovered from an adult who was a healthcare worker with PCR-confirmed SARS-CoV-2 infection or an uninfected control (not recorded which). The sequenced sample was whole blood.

In nucleotides, the CDR3 is TGCGCCAGCAGCTTCACAGGTTTCGACGAGCAGTACTTC. This codes for CASSFTGFDEQYF. The chain is built from TRBV5-1 and TRBJ2-7; a weak D match, TRBD1 (5 bases). This CDR3 is 13 amino acids long. Trimming removed 2 bases from V and 5 bases from J, with 11 bases in between. CDR1 SGHRS and CDR2 YFSETQ come from the germline V gene. Full variable domain (missing parts from reference TRBV5-1 and TRBJ2-7): KAGVTQTPRYLIKTRGQQVTLSCSPISGHRSVSWYQQTPGQGLQFLFEYFSETQRNKGNFPGRFSGRQFSNSRSEMNVSTLELGDSALYLCASSFTGFDEQYFGPGTRLTVT.